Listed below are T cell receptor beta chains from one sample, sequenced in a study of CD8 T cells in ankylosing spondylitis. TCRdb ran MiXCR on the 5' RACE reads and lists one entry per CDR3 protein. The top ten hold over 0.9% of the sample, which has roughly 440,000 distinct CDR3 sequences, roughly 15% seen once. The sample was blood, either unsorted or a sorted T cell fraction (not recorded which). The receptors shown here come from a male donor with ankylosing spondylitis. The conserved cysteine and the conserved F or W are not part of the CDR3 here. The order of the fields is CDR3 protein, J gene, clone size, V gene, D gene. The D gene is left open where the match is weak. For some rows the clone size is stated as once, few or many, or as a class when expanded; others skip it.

ASSSPGQGAFVETQY | TRBJ2-5 | many | TRBV5-1 | TRBD1
ASSLGGIQETQY | TRBJ2-5 | many | TRBV5-1 | -
ASKGRVTGELF | TRBJ2-2 | few | TRBV12-3/TRBV12-4 | -
SAKRDSKAETQY | TRBJ2-5 | few | TRBV20-1 | TRBD1
ASSLQGPSTDTQY | TRBJ2-3 | - | TRBV3-1 | -
AWSVGVAEAF | TRBJ1-1 | - | TRBV30 | -
ASSRRDYEQY | TRBJ2-7 | many | TRBV12-3/TRBV12-4 | -
ASSLKAQGGYGYT | TRBJ1-2 | few | TRBV27 | TRBD1
ASKNSDGQGGT | TRBJ1-2 | - | TRBV6-1 | -
ASSAGQSSNQPQH | TRBJ1-5 | few | TRBV2 | -
ASSKDISTDTQY | TRBJ2-3 | many | TRBV18 | -
ASSPPLRAVPNEQF | TRBJ2-1 | few | TRBV11-2 | -
ASSLALAGAGDTQY | TRBJ2-3 | - | TRBV5-1 | TRBD2
ASSPRGAIGNTEAF | TRBJ1-1 | - | TRBV6-2/TRBV6-3 | -
ASSYDRATYYGYT | TRBJ1-2 | many | TRBV12-3/TRBV12-4 | TRBD1
ASSLRTGLANYGYT | TRBJ1-2 | few | TRBV12-3/TRBV12-4 | TRBD1
ASRGEAKSSYNEQF | TRBJ2-1 | few | TRBV2 | -
ASSLVRGGTDTQY | TRBJ2-3 | many | TRBV12-3/TRBV12-4 | -
ASSSVYSGGNIQY | TRBJ2-4 | few | TRBV5-6 | -
ASSSWDRYSPLH | TRBJ1-6 | many | TRBV5-1 | TRBD1
ASSLEGHNEQF | TRBJ2-1 | few | TRBV12-3/TRBV12-4 | -
ASSQWDYLNEQF | TRBJ2-1 | - | TRBV14 | TRBD2
SVVRLAASSYNEQF | TRBJ2-1 | many | TRBV29-1 | -
ASSSQVTYEQY | TRBJ2-7 | - | TRBV12-3/TRBV12-4 | -
SASRDRDYGYT | TRBJ1-2 | - | TRBV20-1 | TRBD1
ASSPGQGVGDTQY | TRBJ2-3 | few | TRBV18 | TRBD1
ASSQEWGDTQY | TRBJ2-3 | few | TRBV4-3 | -
ASSQGRGSGNTIY | TRBJ1-3 | few | TRBV4-3 | -
ASSQDLLAGGPGEQF | TRBJ2-1 | - | TRBV14 | TRBD2
ASSPPGTNEKLF | TRBJ1-4 | few | TRBV28 | -
ASSSALVDEQF | TRBJ2-1 | few | TRBV18 | -
AISSQGGPNTGELF | TRBJ2-2 | - | TRBV10-3 | -
ASSFRGNNEQF | TRBJ2-1 | - | TRBV7-3 | -
AISVTGGGQPQH | TRBJ1-5 | few | TRBV10-3 | TRBD1
ASSPTTLNVPDTQY | TRBJ2-3 | few | TRBV5-4 | -
ASSPRGGESTGELF | TRBJ2-2 | - | TRBV5-1 | -
ASSQDAGQGGNQPQH | TRBJ1-5 | many | TRBV4-2 | -
ASSRQTVTDTQY | TRBJ2-3 | few | TRBV27 | -
ASSDPAGEAF | TRBJ1-1 | few | TRBV5-1 | -
ASSVSLSGEKLF | TRBJ1-4 | - | TRBV5-1 | -
ASSVEQY | TRBJ2-7 | few | TRBV9 | -
ASSLEPGTGGNEQF | TRBJ2-1 | few | TRBV5-1 | TRBD1
SVEEVVGQPQH | TRBJ1-5 | - | TRBV29-1 | -
SAPGQGRDTEAF | TRBJ1-1 | few | TRBV20-1 | TRBD1
SARVPGINQPQH | TRBJ1-5 | - | TRBV20-1 | -
ASSLVVEGRYEQF | TRBJ2-1 | few | TRBV7-8 | -
ASSIDTRGNQPQH | TRBJ1-5 | - | TRBV2 | -
SAEKEGIDTQY | TRBJ2-3 | - | TRBV20-1 | -